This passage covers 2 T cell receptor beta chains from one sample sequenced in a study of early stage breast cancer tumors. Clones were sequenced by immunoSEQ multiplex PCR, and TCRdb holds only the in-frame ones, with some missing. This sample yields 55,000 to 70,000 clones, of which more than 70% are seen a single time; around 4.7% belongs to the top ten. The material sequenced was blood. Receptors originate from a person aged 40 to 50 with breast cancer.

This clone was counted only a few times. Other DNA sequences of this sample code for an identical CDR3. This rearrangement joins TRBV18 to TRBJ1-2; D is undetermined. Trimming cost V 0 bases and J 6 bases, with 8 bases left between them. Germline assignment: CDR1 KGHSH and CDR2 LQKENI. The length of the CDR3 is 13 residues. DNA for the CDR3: TGTGCCAGCTCACCACCTCCAAGGGATGGCTACACCTTC. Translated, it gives CASSPPPRDGYTF.

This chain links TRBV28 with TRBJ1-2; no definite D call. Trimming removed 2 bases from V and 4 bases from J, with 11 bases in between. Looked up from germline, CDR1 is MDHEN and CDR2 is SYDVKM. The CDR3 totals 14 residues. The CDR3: CASSLASSFYGYTF. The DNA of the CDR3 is TGTGCCAGCAGTTTAGCCAGTAGTTTCTATGGCTACACCTTC.